One sample yielded the 5 T cell receptor beta chains listed below, sequenced in a study of blood T cell repertoires in COVID-19. Assay used: immunoSEQ multiplex PCR; TCRdb lists only in-frame clones, some missing. The sample has 270,000 or so clones, roughly nine tenths seen once. The sequenced sample was peripheral blood. These receptors all stem from a woman aged 40 to 50 who had recovered from COVID-19.

The rearrangement uses TRBV12-5 and TRBJ1-1, with D unclear. Per the germline V gene, CDR1 is LGHNT and CDR2 is FRNRAP. The V end lost 0 bases, the J end lost 8 bases, and 10 bases lay between the germline ends. The length of the CDR3 is 13 residues. This CDR3 is CASGLVFRREAFF. CDR3 nucleotide sequence: TGTGCTAGTGGTTTGGTCTTCCGCAGGGAAGCTTTCTTT.

The V and J genes are TRBV5-1 and TRBJ2-7, with D possibly matching TRBD2 (5 bases). CDR3 length: 15 amino acids. Germline V gives CDR1 SGHRS, CDR2 YFSETQ. V dropped 0 bases and J dropped 0 bases, with 10 bases sitting between them. CDR3 protein: CASSLAPGSSYEQYV. The CDR3 region has the DNA TGCGCCAGCAGCTTGGCCCCGGGGAGCTCCTACGAGCAGTACGTC.

CDR3 amino acids: CASSSGQGRYYGYTF. In DNA, the CDR3 is TGTGCCAGCAGCTCCGGACAGGGAAGATACTATGGCTACACCTTC. This rearrangement joins TRBV5-4 to TRBJ1-2; 8 positions agree with TRBD1. The junction had 7 bases not matched to a gene; V was cut back by 3 bases and J by 3 bases. Per the germline V gene, CDR1 is SGHNT and CDR2 is YYREEE (reference sequence). The CDR3 length is 15 residues.

The DNA for the CDR3 is TGTGCCAGCAGTTTCCTCAGGGGGCCTGTAGAAGGCTACACCTTC. Protein sequence: CASSFLRGPVEGYTF. V usage is TRBV27 and J usage is TRBJ1-2; 8 nucleotides agree with TRBD1. Trimming removed 3 bases from V and 8 bases from J; junction bases left unmatched: 11. Germline assignment: CDR1 MNHEY and CDR2 SMNVEV (reference sequence). This CDR3 contains 15 residues.

The CDR3, as DNA: TGTGCCAGCTCCACGATCGCGGGGGTTCAGCCCCAGCATTTT. This sequence encodes CASSTIAGVQPQHF. V and J are TRBV2 and TRBJ1-5, with D possibly matching TRBD1 (5 bases). V lost 8 bases and J 6 bases, leaving 17 bases between the germline ends. The germline CDR1 and CDR2 sequences are SNHLY and FYNNEI. The CDR3 runs 14 residues.